These 18 T cell receptor beta chains share one sample of origin, sequenced in a study of blood T cell repertoires in COVID-19. Generated by immunoSEQ multiplex PCR, the TCRdb table keeps only in-frame clones and is missing some. The sample records 30,000 to 40,000 clones, roughly 87% being singletons. Sequenced input: peripheral blood. These receptors all stem from a man aged 50-59 years with active or convalescent COVID-19.

The chain links TRBV5-3 to TRBJ1-2; 7 positions match TRBD1. Being an ORF, TRBV5-3 has a function that is uncertain. The CDR3 is made up of 15 amino acids. V shed 1 base and J 0 bases; nucleotides not matched to a gene: 3. The CDR3 DNA is TGTGCCAGAAGCTTGTCACAGGGGCCTAACTATGGCTACACCTTC. Its protein product is CARSLSQGPNYGYTF.

The chain carries TRBV18 and TRBJ2-4; 9 nucleotides agree with TRBD2. The V gene end was trimmed by 3 bases and the J gene end by 6 bases; junction bases not matched to a gene: 15. CDR1 and CDR2 from the germline V gene are KGHSH and LQKENI. This CDR3 spans 18 amino acids. CDR3 residues: CASSPRRSSGTELNIQYF. The CDR3 bases are TGTGCCAGCTCACCTCGTCGATCTAGCGGGACGGAGCTAAACATTCAGTACTTC. Full variable domain (missing parts from reference TRBV18 and TRBJ2-4): NAGVMQNPRHLVRRRGQEARLRCSPMKGHSHVYWYRQLPEEGLKFMVYLQKENIIDESGMPKERFSAEFPKEGPSILRIQQVVRGDSAAYFCASSPRRSSGTELNIQYFGAGTRLSVL.

The CDR3 reads CASRRAGTGVSPLHF. The CDR3, as DNA: TGTGCCAGCAGACGAGCCGGGACAGGGGTCTCACCCCTCCACTTT. The chain joins TRBV11-2 to TRBJ1-6; 10 nucleotides agree with TRBD1. CDR3 length: 15 residues. Germline V gene sequence: CDR1 SGHAT, CDR2 FQNNGV. Trimming cost V 6 bases and J 10 bases; bases outside gene matches: 9.

V usage is TRBV2 and J usage is TRBJ2-3, with 10 bases aligning to TRBD1. The germline V gene has CDR1 SNHLY and CDR2 FYNNEI. V shed 6 bases and J 6 bases; nucleotides not matched to a gene: 9. The CDR3 runs 15 residues. CDR3 bases: TGTGCCAGCAGAGAACCGGGACAGGGGCTGGATACGCAGTATTTT. This gives the protein CASREPGQGLDTQYF.

J is TRBJ2-1 and V is TRBV6-2 or TRBV6-3; D not resolved. V lost 2 bases to trimming and J lost 9 bases, with 5 bases between them. CDR1 MNHEY and CDR2 SVGEGT come from the germline V gene. CDR3 size: 11 residues. The CDR3 region is CASSYLFEQFF. DNA of the CDR3: TGTGCCAGCAGTTACCTCTTTGAGCAGTTCTTC.

The CDR3 spells CASSLGSGLAGARDEQFF. CDR3 coding DNA: TGTGCCAGCAGCTTGGGGTCGGGACTAGCGGGAGCTCGGGATGAGCAGTTCTTC. This sequence joins TRBV5-4 and TRBJ2-1, with 14 bases lining up with TRBD2. Germline values: CDR1 SGHNT, CDR2 YYREEE (reference sequence). V lost 0 bases to trimming and J lost 8 bases; unmatched junction nucleotides: 10. The CDR3 spans 18 residues.

J is TRBJ2-3 and V is TRBV28, with TRBD2 identical over 8 bases. This CDR3 comprises 16 residues. CDR1 is MDHEN, CDR2 SYDVKM, per germline. Losses at the gene ends were 2 bases for V and 1 base for J; bases not matched to a gene: 5. The CDR3 bases are TGTGCCAGCAGTTTACCCTCCGGGGGGGGCACAGATACGCAGTATTTT. This encodes CASSLPSGGGTDTQYF.

The J gene is TRBJ2-7, the V gene TRBV15; TRBD1 agrees at 11 bases. Germline loops: CDR1 LNHNV, CDR2 YYDKDF (reference sequence). The ends lost 4 bases at V and 1 base at J; junction bases unmatched: 6. The CDR3 contains 16 residues. The CDR3 DNA reads as TGTGCCACCAGCACCCGGACAGGGGGCCTTTCCTACGAGCAGTACTTC. Protein sequence: CATSTRTGGLSYEQYF.

This clone was recorded once. The rearrangement links TRBV7-9 to TRBJ2-1, with D perhaps TRBD2 (5 bases). The CDR3 is 15 residues long. Trimming removed 3 bases from V and 0 bases from J, with 9 bases in between. The germline gives CDR1 SEHNR, CDR2 FQNEAQ (reference sequence). CDR3 nucleotides: TGTGCCAGCAGCTTGACCGGGGACTCCTACAATGAGCAGTTCTTC. Its translation: CASSLTGDSYNEQFF.

As DNA, the CDR3 is TGCGCCAGCAGAAGAACTACTAGCACAGATACGCAGTATTTT. Its translation is CASRRTTSTDTQYF. V and J are TRBV4-3 and TRBJ2-3; D remains ambiguous. V dropped 6 bases and J dropped 0 bases, with 10 bases sitting between them. Per germline, CDR1 LGHNA and CDR2 YSLEER. CDR3 length equals 14 residues.

The chain links TRBV4-3 to TRBJ1-4, with 8 bases fitting TRBD1. Trimming at V came to 0 bases and at J to 6 bases, leaving 6 bases not matched to a gene. The CDR3 length is 16 residues. Germline assignment: CDR1 LGHNA and CDR2 YSLEER. For the CDR3, the DNA is TGCGCCAGCAGCCAAGATAGGACAGGGATTGATGAAAAACTGTTTTTT. Translating it yields CASSQDRTGIDEKLFF.

CDR3 protein: CASSRQDLSGNTIYF. CDR3 sequence (DNA): TGTGCCAGCAGCCGGCAGGATCTCTCTGGAAACACCATATATTTT. The chain recombines TRBV14 with TRBJ1-3, with D hard to call. Germline CDR1 SGHDN, CDR2 FVKESK. The CDR3 extends over 15 amino acids. Trimming took 4 bases from V and 0 from J, leaving 10 bases between them.

V is TRBV28 and J is TRBJ1-2; TRBD1 agrees at 8 bases. The V gene end was trimmed by 8 bases and the J gene end by 8 bases; junction bases not matched to a gene: 13. Germline V gene lookup returns CDR1 MDHEN and CDR2 SYDVKM. This CDR3 contains 14 residues. The CDR3 DNA reads TGTGCCAGCTCCAGTAACCCCAGGGGGCACGGCTACACCTTC. Translating it yields CASSSNPRGHGYTF.

V is TRBV5-6 and J is TRBJ2-7; D is uncertain. Germline lookup yields CDR1 SGHDT and CDR2 YYEEEE. The CDR3 totals 18 residues. The V end lost 1 base, the J end lost 2 bases, and 22 bases lay between the germline ends. The CDR3 nucleotides read TGTGCCAGCAGCTTGTTAAGTTCGAGGAAAGACCACCCCTACGAGCAGTACTTC. This translates into CASSLLSSRKDHPYEQYF.

The chain is built from TRBV7-2 and TRBJ2-1; the D gene is possibly TRBD2 (5 bases). Germline CDR1 is SGHTA and CDR2 is FQGNSA. The CDR3 covers 15 residues. V was pared by 1 base and J by 3 bases, with 10 bases between. DNA of the CDR3: TGTGCCAGCAGCTTAGGCCCGGGAAGCTACAATGAGCAGTTCTTC. Protein: CASSLGPGSYNEQFF.

This chain links TRBV5-1 with TRBJ2-1; 7 positions match TRBD1. Unmatched junction bases numbered 6, after V lost 2 bases and J lost 1 base. Germline lookup yields CDR1 SGHRS and CDR2 YFSETQ. The CDR3 is 16 residues long. The CDR3 sequence: CASSLQPGQSYNEQFF. The CDR3 DNA follows: TGCGCCAGCAGCTTACAGCCGGGACAGTCCTACAATGAGCAGTTCTTC.

The V call is TRBV2, the J call TRBJ2-2, with 9 bases aligning to TRBD1. The CDR3 is made up of 15 amino acids. The J segment lost 3 bases and the V segment lost 7 bases, leaving 6 bases of the junction unmatched. Germline values: CDR1 SNHLY, CDR2 FYNNEI. CDR3 residues: CASKDRTGDTGELFF. The CDR3 DNA reads TGTGCCAGCAAGGATCGGACAGGGGACACCGGGGAGCTGTTTTTT.

The chain links TRBV27 to TRBJ2-7, with 10 nucleotides matching TRBD2. With 4 bases clipped from V and 2 bases from J, the junction kept 2 bases outside the gene matches. This CDR3 spans 14 amino acids. The germline V gene encodes CDR1 MNHEY and CDR2 SMNVEV (reference sequence). CDR3 nucleotides: TGTGCCAGCAGTTCTGGACTAGCGGCCTACGAGCAGTACTTC. It encodes CASSSGLAAYEQYF.